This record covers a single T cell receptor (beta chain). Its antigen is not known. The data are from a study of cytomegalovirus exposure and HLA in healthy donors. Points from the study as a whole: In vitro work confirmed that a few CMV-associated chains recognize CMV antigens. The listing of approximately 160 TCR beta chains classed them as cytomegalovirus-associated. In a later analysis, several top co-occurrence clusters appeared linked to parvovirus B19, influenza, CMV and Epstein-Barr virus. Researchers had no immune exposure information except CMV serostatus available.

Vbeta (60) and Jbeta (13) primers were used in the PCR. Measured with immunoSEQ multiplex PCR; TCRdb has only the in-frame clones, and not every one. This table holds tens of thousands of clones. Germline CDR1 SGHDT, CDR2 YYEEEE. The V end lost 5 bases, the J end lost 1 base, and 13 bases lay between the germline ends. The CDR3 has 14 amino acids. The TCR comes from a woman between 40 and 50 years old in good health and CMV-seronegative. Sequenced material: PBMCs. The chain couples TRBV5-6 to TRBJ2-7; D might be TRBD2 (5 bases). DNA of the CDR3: TGTGCCAGCAGAGCCGGGATAGGGTCCTACGAGCAGTACTTC. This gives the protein CASRAGIGSYEQYF.